This T cell receptor beta chain was profiled in a study of cytotoxic CD8 clonotypes in ibrutinib-treated CLL. For the study at large: Partial responses totalled approximately 25 and complete responses 2; after median roughly 64 months, roughly 14 remained remitted and approximately twelve progressed. Study-wide results and limits: Patients showed higher baseline clonality than age-matched healthy donors, and it tracked circulating CD8+ T-cell counts.

A note on this clone: Its target is not known.

In germline, CDR1 is MNHNS, CDR2 SASEGT. The CDR3 has 14 residues. Trimming took off 4 bases at V and 6 bases at J, with 14 bases between the two ends. Depth targeted 1 in 200,000 to 1 in 1 million T cells, averaging roughly 9.3x coverage per clonotype. Assay: immunoSEQ multiplex PCR; the TCRdb copy retains only in-frame clones and omits some. The sample lists 75,000 to 80,000 clones; over 80% were seen once. V is TRBV6-1 and J is TRBJ2-3; no clear D gene. The input for sequencing was PBMCs, taken after 24 months of ibrutinib treatment. The sequence derives from a human donor with chronic lymphocytic leukemia. The CDR3 region is CASSAEFPGDTQYF. The CDR3 DNA is TGTGCCAGCAGTGCGGAGTTCCCGGGCGATACGCAGTATTTT.